Below, one T cell receptor (beta chain) is given with its context. The antigen is not known. Repertoires were generated with immunoSEQ multiplex PCR, while TCRdb's copy carries only in-frame clones and drops some. The data show over 100,000 clones, roughly 85% seen once. This sample was taken from a study of cytotoxic CD8 clonotypes in ibrutinib-treated CLL. Study-level background: The authors obtained response samples at a median of about eleven months of treatment, range 6 to 36.

The CDR3 has 13 residues. Germline lookup yields CDR1 MNHEY and CDR2 SVGAGI. V lost 2 bases and J 4 bases, leaving 8 bases between the germline ends. Study-wide results and limits: Baseline clonality was higher than in age-matched healthy donors and moved in step with circulating CD8+ T-cell counts.

Specimen: PBMCs, collected after 24 months of ibrutinib treatment. The source of this sequence is a human donor with chronic lymphocytic leukemia. J is TRBJ2-5 and V is TRBV6-5, with D perhaps matching TRBD1 or TRBD2 (5 bases each). CDR3 sequence (DNA): TGTGCCAGCAGTTACAAGGGGAGAGAGACCCAGTACTTC. This sequence encodes CASSYKGRETQYF.